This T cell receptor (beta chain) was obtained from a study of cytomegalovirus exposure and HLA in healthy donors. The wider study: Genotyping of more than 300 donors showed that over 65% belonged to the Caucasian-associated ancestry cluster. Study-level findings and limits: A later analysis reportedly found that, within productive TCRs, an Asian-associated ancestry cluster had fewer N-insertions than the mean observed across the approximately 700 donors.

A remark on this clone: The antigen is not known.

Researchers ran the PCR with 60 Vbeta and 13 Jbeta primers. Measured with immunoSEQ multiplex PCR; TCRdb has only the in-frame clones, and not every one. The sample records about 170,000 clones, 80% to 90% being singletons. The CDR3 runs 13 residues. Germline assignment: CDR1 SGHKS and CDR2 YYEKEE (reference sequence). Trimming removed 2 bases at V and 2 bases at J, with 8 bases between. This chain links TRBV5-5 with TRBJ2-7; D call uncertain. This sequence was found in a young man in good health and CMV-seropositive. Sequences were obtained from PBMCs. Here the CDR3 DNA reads TGTGCCAGCAGCTTTGGGCAGGCCTACGAGCAGTACTTC. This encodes CASSFGQAYEQYF.